The rows below give T cell receptor beta chains drawn from one sample of a study of regulatory T cells in long-lasting Graves disease. In TCRdb, the multiplex PCR reads were re-called with MiXCR into one record per CDR3 protein. In the table there are fewer than 400,000 distinct CDR3 sequences, under 25% of which are singletons. This material consisted of peripheral blood mononuclear cells (PBMCs), taken when the disease was refractory, from a patient treated with antithyroid drugs. These receptors were taken from a female donor with Graves disease. Each CDR3 is given with its conserved first and last residue. D genes are given only for firm matches. Only some rows state a clone size, as once, few, many or a class for expanded clones.

d_call j_call clone_size v_call cdr3_nt cdr3_aa
TRBD2 TRBJ2-5 many TRBV7-9 TGTGCCAGCAGCTCAGGACTAGGGATTGCGGAGACCCAGTACTTC CASSSGLGIAETQYF
- TRBJ2-5 many TRBV28 TGTGCCAGCAGTTTGGGTGGTACAAAAGAGACCCAGTACTTC CASSLGGTKETQYF
- TRBJ2-5 many TRBV7-2 TGTGCCAGCAGCTTAAGCCCGGAGACCCAGTACTTC CASSLSPETQYF
- TRBJ2-7 - TRBV14 TGTGCCAGCAGCAAAACAGAGGTTAACGAGCAGTACTTC CASSKTEVNEQYF
TRBD2 TRBJ2-7 many TRBV11-2 TGTGCCAGCAGCTTACAGTTCCCGGGACTAGCGGGATCCGAGCAGTACTTC CASSLQFPGLAGSEQYF
- TRBJ2-4 many TRBV5-1 TGCGCCAGCAGCTTCAACAGGGACGGCATTCAGTACTTC CASSFNRDGIQYF
- TRBJ1-3 - TRBV19 TGTGCCGTTCGGGGGCAAGCGGGAAACACCATATATTTT CAVRGQAGNTIYF
- TRBJ2-1 - TRBV27 TGTGCCAGCATCTTCCGGGCCGGCCCCTCCTACAATGAGCAGTTCTTC CASIFRAGPSYNEQFF
- TRBJ1-1 - TRBV29-1 TGCAGCGTTGAATTTGTAGGGGAGGGTGGAGGAGCTTTCTTT CSVEFVGEGGGAFF
TRBD2 TRBJ2-1 - TRBV2 TGTGCCAGCAGTGGGACTAGCGACTACAATGAGCAGTTCTTC CASSGTSDYNEQFF
TRBD1 TRBJ1-5 many TRBV20-1 TGCAGTGCGGAGGGGACAGGGGTTCAGCCCCAGCATTTT CSAEGTGVQPQHF
TRBD1 TRBJ1-5 many TRBV28 TGTGCCAGCAGCTTTTCCGGGACAGAATTCAATCAGCCCCAGCATTTT CASSFSGTEFNQPQHF
- TRBJ2-5 - TRBV12-3/TRBV12-4 TGTGCCAGCAGCCCGGACACCTCCGGGGAGACCCAGTACTTC CASSPDTSGETQYF
TRBD2 TRBJ2-5 many TRBV7-2 TGTGCCAGCAGCTTAGTTGCTAGCGGGAGCAAAGAGACCCAGTACTTC CASSLVASGSKETQYF
TRBD1 TRBJ2-5 many TRBV7-2 TGTGCCAGCAGCTTCAGGGGGTTAGAAGAGACCCAGTACTTC CASSFRGLEETQYF
TRBD2 TRBJ2-7 many TRBV10-2 TGCGCCAGCAAAGTCCAACTAGCGGGAAACGAGCAGTACTTC CASKVQLAGNEQYF
TRBD2 TRBJ2-2 once TRBV27 TGTGCCAGCAGTTACATTAGCGGGAGTGGAACCGGGGAGCTGTTTTTT CASSYISGSGTGELFF
- TRBJ1-3 - TRBV28 TGTGCCAGCAGTTCTCTGCGGGTCTCTGGAAACACCATATATTTT CASSSLRVSGNTIYF
- TRBJ2-4 few TRBV29-1 TGCAGCGTGCGACTCCTCGCCAAAAACATTCAGTACTTC CSVRLLAKNIQYF
TRBD1 TRBJ2-7 many TRBV28 TGTGCCAGCAGTAAGACAGGGAGCGCGGCCCCCTACGAGCAGTACTTC CASSKTGSAAPYEQYF
TRBD2 TRBJ2-3 - TRBV19 TGTGCCAGTAGTATCTCCAGCCCTCGGGGAGTAGCGGGAGAAGATACGCAGTATTTT CASSISSPRGVAGEDTQYF
TRBD1 TRBJ1-1 many TRBV6-1 TGTGCCAGCAGAGACAGGGCTGATGCTGAAGCTTTCTTT CASRDRADAEAFF
- TRBJ1-1 - TRBV19 TGTGCCAGTAGTCCCATGGAGGCAGGCACTGAAGCTTTCTTT CASSPMEAGTEAFF
TRBD1 TRBJ2-7 many TRBV2 TGTGCCAGCAGTGAGGGTGGGACAGGGCCGAGGGGAGAGCAGTACTTC CASSEGGTGPRGEQYF
TRBD2 TRBJ2-2 once TRBV19 TGTGCCAGTAGACCCCCGAGCGGGAGGGTCACCGGGGAGCTGTTTTTT CASRPPSGRVTGELFF
TRBD2 TRBJ2-1 once TRBV12-5 TGTGCTAGTGGTTTGGTGACCCTGGACCTCACTAGCGGGAGATTTAATGAGCAGTTCTTC CASGLVTLDLTSGRFNEQFF
TRBD1 TRBJ2-7 many TRBV2 TGTGCCAGCAGTGAAGATTGGTCAGGGGGCTCCTACGAGCAGTGCTTC CASSEDWSGGSYEQCF
- TRBJ1-2 - TRBV5-5 TGTGCCAGCAGCTACGGGCCCGATGGCTACACCTTC CASSYGPDGYTF
TRBD2 TRBJ2-4 few TRBV18 TGTGCCAGCTCACCACCCATGGGGGGGGTTGACGACAAAAACATTCAGTACTTC CASSPPMGGVDDKNIQYF
- TRBJ1-3 few TRBV28 TGTGCCAGCAGTAGACAGGACATTGGGTCGGGAAACACCATATATTTT CASSRQDIGSGNTIYF
- TRBJ2-5 - TRBV28 TGTGCCAGCAGTCTTCGACCGGACCTCCAAGAGACCCAGTACTTC CASSLRPDLQETQYF
- TRBJ2-4 many TRBV28 TGTGCCAGCAGTGCCCAATCAGGAAACATTCAGTACTTC CASSAQSGNIQYF
- TRBJ2-4 - TRBV25-1 TGTGCCAGCAGTGAGGTAACGAACATTCAGTACTTC CASSEVTNIQYF
TRBD1 TRBJ1-6 few TRBV14 TGTGCCAGCAGCCAAGCTACAGGGGGTAATTCACCCCTCCACTTT CASSQATGGNSPLHF
- TRBJ2-5 - TRBV29-1 TGCAGCGTTGAAAAACAGGGCGGGGAGACCCAGTACTTC CSVEKQGGETQYF
- TRBJ1-5 - TRBV10-1 TGCGCCAGCACCGGGGTGGGTTATCAGCCCCAGCATTTT CASTGVGYQPQHF
TRBD2 TRBJ2-7 - TRBV10-3 TGTGCCATCAGTGAGTCGTTCAAAGGACTAGCGGATACCTACGAGCAGTACTTC CAISESFKGLADTYEQYF
- TRBJ2-7 many TRBV24-1 TGTGCCACCAGTAGCGGGGGACAGACCTACGAGCAGTACTTC CATSSGGQTYEQYF
- TRBJ2-7 - TRBV3-1 TGTGCCAGCAGCCAAGGGGAGAATCGGGAGCAGTACTTC CASSQGENREQYF
- TRBJ2-2 - TRBV7-2 TGTGCCAGCAGCCTGAACCAACAGGGCCCATTAACCGGGGAGCTGTTTTTT CASSLNQQGPLTGELFF
TRBD2 TRBJ2-7 many TRBV7-9 TGTGCCAGCACCCCGGGACTAGCGGACTCCTACGAGCAGTACTTC CASTPGLADSYEQYF
- TRBJ1-5 many TRBV6-1 TGTGCCAGCAGTGAAGTAGCAGGGGGCAATCAGCCCCAGCATTTT CASSEVAGGNQPQHF
- TRBJ1-1 - TRBV6-1 TGTGCCAGCAGTGAACTCCCAGGGAGGGGAAACACTGAAGCTTTCTTT CASSELPGRGNTEAFF
- TRBJ1-1 many TRBV2 TGTGCCAGCAGATGGGGGGTGAACACTGAAGCTTTCTTT CASRWGVNTEAFF
TRBD2 TRBJ2-2 - TRBV7-2 TGTGCCAGCAGCGTGACTAGCGCCCCTCTGGAGCTGTTTTTT CASSVTSAPLELFF
- TRBJ2-7 - TRBV5-4 TGTGCCAGCAGCTTGGCCAGAAACGAGCAGTACTTC CASSLARNEQYF
TRBD1 TRBJ2-5 - TRBV6-4 TGTGCCAGCAGATTGGGGGACAGGGGACGCCAAGAGACCCAGTACTTC CASRLGDRGRQETQYF
TRBD1 TRBJ2-7 few TRBV20-1 TGCAGTGCCATTCGACAGGGGGCTGTTTACGAGCAGTACTTC CSAIRQGAVYEQYF
TRBD1 TRBJ1-5 - TRBV19 TGTGCCAGTAGTATAGGGGCAGGGGGCGGCCAGCCCCAGCATTTT CASSIGAGGGQPQHF
- TRBJ2-7 - TRBV24-1 TGTGCCACCAGTGACTCAGGACCTCTAAAGCAGTACTTC CATSDSGPLKQYF
TRBD2 TRBJ2-7 many TRBV7-2 TGTGCCAGCAGCTTAGTTGGGACTAGCGGTTCAGACGAGCAGTACTTC CASSLVGTSGSDEQYF
- TRBJ1-2 many TRBV7-2 TGTGCCAGCAGCTTAGCGCGACTCGGTAGTTCGGGCTACACCTTC CASSLARLGSSGYTF
TRBD1 TRBJ2-7 - TRBV28 TGTGCCAGCAGTCTCCCCGGGCAGGGGGAGCTCTACGAGCAGTACTTC CASSLPGQGELYEQYF
- TRBJ1-2 few TRBV6-2/TRBV6-3 TGTGCCAGCAGTCAGGGTCTTCACGGCTACACCTTC CASSQGLHGYTF
TRBD1 TRBJ1-4 many TRBV12-3/TRBV12-4 TGTGCCAGCAGACTAAGGATAGGAGGGGGCGATGAAAAACTGTTTTTT CASRLRIGGGDEKLFF
- TRBJ1-1 many TRBV28 TGTGCCAGCAGTCCCACAGGGAAAGCTGAAGCTTTCTTT CASSPTGKAEAFF
- TRBJ2-5 many TRBV9 TGTGCCAGCAGCGGGCAGCCCCAAGAGACCCAGTACTTC CASSGQPQETQYF
TRBD1 TRBJ1-5 few TRBV24-1 TGTGCCACCAGTGATTTCGGGGACAGGGGGGGCAATCAGCCCCAGCATTTT CATSDFGDRGGNQPQHF
- TRBJ1-1 many TRBV12-3/TRBV12-4 TGTGCCAGCACCACGGGGAGGTCTGAAGCTTTCTTT CASTTGRSEAFF